A single TCR beta chain is shown here with its context. This clone is a singleton in its sample. Its specific antigen is unknown. The sample holds no much larger clone one base away, and base qualities are not on file. Blood samples for TCR beta sequencing were provided by related transplant donors. Nuclei Lysis Solution was used to extract genomic DNA from fresh or cryopreserved unfractionated peripheral blood mononuclear cells. In the germline V gene (reference sequence), CDR1 corresponds to GTSNPN and CDR2 to SVGIG. Taken from cysteine to phenylalanine, the CDR3 has 11 residues. Only the CDR3 DNA is retained, 33 bases long and in frame from the first base. V was cut back by 6 bases and J by 3 bases, leaving a gap of 8 bases between them. The sample belongs to a study of T cell clonotyping in hematopoietic cell transplantation (dated by TCRdb to about 2021). Notes on the research overall: A total of some 130 blood samples were collected in the study from 35 consecutive transplant recipients and their related donors. Patient recruitment ran from late 2015 to early 2017, and follow-up continued until late 2020 or death. Broader findings and caveats from the paper: The sample size was limited, and because cells were not sorted, the contributions of CD4 and CD8 repertoires could not be separated. Only a small fraction of recipient repertoires overlapped donor repertoires, with over 97% appearing de novo at the given depth. After transplant, TCR diversity in recipients dropped, and pathologically expanded clonotypes increased progressively from day 30 to day 180. Donor and pretransplant recipient Inverse Simpson Index values predicted broader posttransplant TCR repertoire diversity.

With the immunoSEQ assay, which is a bias-controlled multiplex PCR relying on V- and J-specific primers, TCR beta CDR3 regions were amplified from genomic DNA. A proprietary barcode and Illumina adapter sequences were added to the CDR3 amplicons in a second PCR step. An Illumina MiSeq instrument was used for sequencing of the CDR3 libraries. In the source study's methods: Export and quality control were performed with immunoSEQ Analyzer 3.0, and downstream analyses were performed with R Bioconductor and Immunarch. Only productive rearrangements within the normalized downsampled data set were used in the calculation of repertoire metrics. In the normalized cohort, a clonotype counted as pathologically expanded if the clonotype was larger than 5 templates. The Inverse Simpson Index was used to measure repertoire diversity. To capture all clonotypes, CMV-specificity analyses were performed on the non-normalized data set. TCRdb obtained this table from immuneACCESS and retained in-frame rearrangements with V and J assigned. These tables miss some clones; where compared with another copy, unresolved V genes account for less than half of the shortfall, and the remainder is unexplained. Clone size and V and J calls were adopted from that table, with D and trimming inferred from the DNA. Recorded for this sample are roughly 16,000 clones; around 90% of them occurred a single time. About 5.4% of the sample goes to the ten largest clones.

Material: peripheral blood mononuclear cells. This sequence uses TRBV30 and TRBJ1-1; TRBD1 could be the D gene, as 5 bases match. The origin of this receptor is a man aged 40-49 years in good health. Some clones in this sample may be carry-over from other donors' samples. The nucleotide sequence reads TGTGCCTGTGACAGTTACACTGAAGCTTTCTTT. This gives the protein CACDSYTEAFF. Beyond the CDR3, the reference TRBV30 and TRBJ1-1 genes provide the residues; the full variable domain reads: SQTIHQWPATLVQPVGSPLSLECTVEGTSNPNLYWYRQAAGRGLQLLFYSVGIGQISSEVPQNLSASRPQDRQFILSSKKLLLSDSGFYLCACDSYTEAFFGQGTRLTVV.